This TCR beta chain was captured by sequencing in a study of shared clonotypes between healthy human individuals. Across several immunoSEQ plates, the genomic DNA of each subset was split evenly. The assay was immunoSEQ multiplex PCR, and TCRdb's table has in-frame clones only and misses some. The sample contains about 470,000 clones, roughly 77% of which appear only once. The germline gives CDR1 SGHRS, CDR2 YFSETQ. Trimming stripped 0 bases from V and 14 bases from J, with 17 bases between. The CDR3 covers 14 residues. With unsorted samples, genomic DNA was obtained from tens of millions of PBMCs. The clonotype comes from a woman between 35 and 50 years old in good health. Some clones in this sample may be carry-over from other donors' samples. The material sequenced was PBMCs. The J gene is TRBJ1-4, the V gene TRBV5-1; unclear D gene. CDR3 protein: CASSLVGYGSLLFF. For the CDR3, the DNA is TGCGCCAGCAGCTTGGTTGGGTACGGATCGTTGCTGTTTTTT.